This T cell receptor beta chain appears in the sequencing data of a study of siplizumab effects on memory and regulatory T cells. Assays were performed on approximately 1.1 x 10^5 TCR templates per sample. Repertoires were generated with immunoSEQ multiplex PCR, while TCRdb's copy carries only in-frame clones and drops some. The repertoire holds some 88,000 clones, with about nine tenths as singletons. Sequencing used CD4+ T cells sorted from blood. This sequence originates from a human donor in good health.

The CDR3 reads CASSEAGRYYGYTF. The CDR3 coding sequence is TGTGCCAGCTCCGAGGCCGGACGATACTATGGCTACACCTTC. The V and J genes are TRBV27 and TRBJ1-2, with unresolved D. This CDR3 is 14 amino acids long. V was shortened by 8 bases and J by 3 bases, with 16 bases between the two germline ends. Germline assignment: CDR1 MNHEY and CDR2 SMNVEV (reference sequence).